The 8 T cell receptor beta chains given below trace back to one sample, sequenced in a study of T cell responses to AZD1222 COVID-19 vaccine (dated by TCRdb to about 2021). The time point label for this specimen denotes: about 28 days (+/-7) after the second vaccine dose. The library was obtained by the immunoSEQ multiplex PCR assay. TCRdb limited this immuneACCESS table to in-frame rearrangements with V and J called. A share of clones is missing; checked studies link under half to unresolved V genes, and the rest is unexplained. This sample lists 110,000 to 150,000 clones; around 92% were detected once. The biggest ten clones account for around 3.5% of the sample. Sequencing was performed on peripheral blood, taken 28 days after the second AZD1222 dose. The receptors shown here come from an adult who received the AZD1222 COVID-19 vaccine.

V and J are TRBV12-3 or TRBV12-4 and TRBJ1-1; D call uncertain. CDR3 length: 12 residues. V lost 4 bases and J 3 bases, leaving 6 bases between the germline ends. CDR3 nucleotides: TGTGCCAGCAGTTCCTTCTACACTGAAGCTTTCTTT. Translated: CASSSFYTEAFF.

This clone was detected only once. The chain recombines TRBV28 with TRBJ1-1; D is undetermined. V was clipped by 6 bases and J by 5 bases, with 16 bases between them. This CDR3 contains 14 residues. Germline CDR1 and CDR2: MDHEN and SYDVKM. The CDR3 DNA reads as TGTGCCAGCAGCTGGAATGGAGTAGGTACTGAAGCTTTCTTT. Translated: CASSWNGVGTEAFF.

This chain links TRBV7-8 with TRBJ2-2; D is uncertain. The ends were cut back, 5 bases at V and 4 bases at J, with 8 bases in the middle. The CDR3 is 13 amino acids. CDR1 and CDR2 (germline): SGHVS, FQNEAQ. CDR3 region: CASSASGTGELFF. CDR3 bases: TGTGCCAGCAGCGCCTCAGGCACCGGGGAGCTGTTTTTT.

The V gene is TRBV7-2, the J gene TRBJ1-6; 8 bases line up with TRBD1. V was pared by 4 bases and J by 7 bases, with 3 bases of the junction left unmatched. CDR1 and CDR2 from the germline V gene are SGHTA and FQGNSA. This CDR3 region has 14 residues. CDR3 residues: CASSSRTGNSPLHF. The CDR3 DNA sequence: TGTGCCAGCAGCTCCAGGACAGGGAATTCACCCCTCCACTTT. The complete variable domain, with remaining parts taken from reference TRBV7-2 and TRBJ1-6, reads GAGVSQSPSNKVTEKGKDVELRCDPISGHTALYWYRQSLGQGLEFLIYFQGNSAPDKSGLPSDRFSAERTGGSVSTLTIQRTQQEDSAVYLCASSSRTGNSPLHFGNGTRLTVT.

The chain joins TRBV5-1 to TRBJ1-1; 9 nucleotides match TRBD1. The germline V gene has CDR1 SGHRS and CDR2 YFSETQ. This CDR3 is 15 amino acids long. V shed 4 bases and J 4 bases; nucleotides not matched to a gene: 8. The chain's CDR3 is CASSPQGAEGTEAFF. CDR3 DNA: TGCGCCAGCAGCCCACAGGGGGCGGAGGGCACTGAAGCTTTCTTT.

V and J are TRBV3-1 (or the pseudogene TRBV3-2) and TRBJ2-2; TRBD2 matches 7 bases. The CDR3 loop spans 14 amino acids. CDR1 LGHDT and CDR2 YNNKEL come from the germline V gene (reference sequence). The trim removed 0 bases at V and 6 bases at J, leaving 1 base unmatched. CDR3 sequence reads: CASSQEGGAGELFF. The CDR3 DNA is TGTGCCAGCAGCCAAGAGGGAGGGGCCGGGGAGCTGTTTTTT.

The V gene is TRBV7-9, the J gene TRBJ2-1, with a possible D match to TRBD1 (5 bases). Trimming shortened V by 3 bases and J by 7 bases, and 16 bases separated the two germline ends. The CDR3 extends over 15 amino acids. The germline V gene has CDR1 SEHNR and CDR2 FQNEAQ (reference sequence). The CDR3 here is CASSLGQTLLNEQFF. The CDR3 nucleotides read TGTGCCAGCAGCTTGGGGCAGACCCTGTTGAATGAGCAGTTCTTC.

This clone was detected once. The chain couples TRBV11-1 to TRBJ2-2, with D unresolved. The germline gives CDR1 SGHAT, CDR2 FQDESV (reference sequence). The CDR3 contains 13 residues. The V end lost 5 bases, the J end lost 1 base, and 5 bases lay between the germline ends. CDR3 nucleotides: TGTGCCAGCAGCCAAATGAACACCGGGGAGCTGTTTTTT. As protein: CASSQMNTGELFF.